These T cell receptor beta chains were read from a single sample in a study of neoadjuvant anti-PD-1 for oral cavity cancer. Repertoires were generated with immunoSEQ multiplex PCR, while TCRdb's copy carries only in-frame clones and drops some. Seen here are roughly 16,000 clones, roughly two fifths observed once, and the top ten hold under 45%. The material was tumor tissue, obtained after nivolumab (anti-PD-1) treatment. These receptor sequences come from a person aged 40 to 85 with oral cavity squamous cell carcinoma. Both conserved end residues are trimmed from each CDR3. Fields, in order: V gene, J gene, CDR3 protein.

>TRBV6-7|TRBJ2-7
ASNFTGQGYCEQY
>TRBV7-2|TRBJ2-7
ASSFVGLYEQY
>TRBV7-9|TRBJ1-2
ASSSGQAYYGYT
>TRBV7-7|TRBJ2-2
ASSSASESNTGELF
>TRBV5-6|TRBJ1-5
ASSLLGESQH
>TRBV10-1|TRBJ2-3
ASSDRADSTDTQY
>TRBV5-8|TRBJ1-1
ASSLLSRNTEAF
>TRBV6-1|TRBJ2-5
AAHGLRGGGETQY
>TRBV27|TRBJ1-1
ASSLSRDLEAF
>TRBV5-8|TRBJ2-5
ASSLLLAGARGGETQY
>TRBV7-8|TRBJ1-2
ASSSSDRGRGYT
>TRBV7-2|TRBJ2-3
ASSSRGGLGDTQY
>TRBV7-7|TRBJ2-5
ASSLALGQETQY
>TRBV18|TRBJ2-3
ASSPPTSTDTQY
>TRBV7-9|TRBJ1-1
ASSLNTEAF
>TRBV5-1|TRBJ1-1
ASSLVGQGGKTEAF
>TRBV10-3|TRBJ1-2
AISERKGDGYT
>TRBV5-1|TRBJ2-7
ASSPLSGFDYEQY
>TRBV9|TRBJ2-7
ASSPRAAGVTYEQY
>TRBV27|TRBJ2-7
ASSLLAPRGISYEQY
>TRBV5-1|TRBJ2-7
ASSWDSRTGEGSYEQY
>TRBV29-1|TRBJ1-2
SVDGGSQVYGYT
>TRBV19|TRBJ1-5
ASSIRALGQPQH
>TRBV5-6|TRBJ2-1
ASRKQGWNEQF
>TRBV2|TRBJ1-2
ASSEYGLDSNYGYT
>TRBV2|TRBJ2-7
ASSRGQGREQY
>TRBV10-1|TRBJ2-3
ASSPSGVRDTQY
>TRBV29-1|TRBJ1-1
SAHRGTEAF
>TRBV5-4|TRBJ2-4
ASSGDRVNIQY
>TRBV18|TRBJ2-1
ASSPQGQGRQF
>TRBV7-9|TRBJ2-7
ASSIRTGFNEQY
>TRBV7-2|TRBJ1-4
ASSLQSTNEKLF
>TRBV7-2|TRBJ2-7
ASSPRQGSSYEQY
>TRBV7-3|TRBJ2-2
ASSSRANTGELF
>TRBV7-8|TRBJ2-3
ASSSLALGIDTQY
>TRBV12-5|TRBJ1-6
ASGWTGPFSNSPLH
>TRBV9|TRBJ2-7
ASSAGTAYEQY
>TRBV7-9|TRBJ1-5
ASSLGVGSNQPQH
>TRBV13|TRBJ1-1
ASRRTENTEAF
>TRBV10-1|TRBJ1-2
AIDSNYGYT
>TRBV27|TRBJ2-7
ASSLISPGQGLEQY
>TRBV7-2|TRBJ1-5
ASSLAYDRGRQPQH
>TRBV5-1|TRBJ1-3
ASSRDRSAGGNTIY
>TRBV6-1|TRBJ2-3
ASIGNRGLGDTQY
>TRBV7-9|TRBJ1-3
ASSSNLGSSGNTIY
>TRBV9|TRBJ1-1
ASSVTGGETEAF
>TRBV4-1|TRBJ2-2
ASSQDPRGGYTGELF
>TRBV19|TRBJ1-5
ASTQDRGQGNQPQH
>TRBV9|TRBJ1-1
ASSAHRDRGGFDTEAF
>TRBV13|TRBJ2-5
ASSLGEAGQETQY
>TRBV19|TRBJ2-6
ASHRGDPRANVLT
>TRBV18|TRBJ2-2
ASSPTGAETGELF
>TRBV11-2|TRBJ2-3
ASSLDWESDTQY